Presented here are 25 T cell receptor beta chains from one specimen sequenced in a study of blood T cells in healthy people across ages. The authors ran a second PCR of roughly 6 to 12 cycles using a sample-barcoded 5' primer and a J-beta primer mix. TCRdb analysed the 5' RACE reads with MiXCR anew, one entry per CDR3 protein. The table has approximately 1,700,000 distinct CDR3 sequences, roughly 43% seen once. Sequencing used blood. These receptors all come from a human donor in good health.

This clonotype was detected only a few times. A junction end diverges from the germline sequence, so it may reflect a read error. The gene calls are TRBV9 and TRBJ2-4; 9 bases fit TRBD1. The better agreement between TRBJ2-5 and the DNA end casts doubt on the J call. This CDR3 is built from 15 residues. Looked up from germline, CDR1 is SGDLS and CDR2 is YYNGEE. The CDR3 loop is CASSVAGTGQGTQYF. The CDR3 DNA is TGTGCCAGCAGCGTAGCCGGGACAGGGCAAGGGACCCAGTACTTC.

The rearrangement uses TRBV20-1 and TRBJ2-3; a weak D match, TRBD2 (6 bases). The CDR3 consists of 11 residues. From germline, CDR1 is DFQATT and CDR2 SNEGSKA (reference sequence). The V gene lost 3 bases and the J gene lost 9 bases, with 10 bases spanning the gap. CDR3 sequence reads: CSASASDTQYF. DNA for the CDR3: TGCAGTGCTAGCGCTAGCGACACGCAGTATTTT.

The genes are TRBV7-2 and TRBJ2-1, with D unclear. Trimming cost V 1 base and J 3 bases, with 13 bases left between them. The CDR3 spans 16 residues. Germline V lookup: CDR1 SGHTA, CDR2 FQGNSA. CDR3 nucleotide sequence: TGTGCCAGCAGCTTAGTAGGCGGTGGGATCTACAATGAGCAGTTCTTC. It codes for CASSLVGGGIYNEQFF.

The genes are TRBV4-2 and TRBJ2-4, with a possible D match to TRBD1 (5 bases). The J call is doubtful: the DNA matches TRBJ2-7 better. Germline V CDR1 and CDR2: LGHNA, YNFKEQ. This CDR3 has 13 amino acids. The CDR3 region is CASSHRRGYEQYF. The CDR3 DNA reads TGTGCCAGCAGCCACCGTAGGGGCTACGAGCAGTACTTC.

The rearrangement links TRBV12-5 to TRBJ1-1; maybe TRBD1 (6 bases). V dropped 5 bases and J dropped 0 bases, with 10 bases sitting between them. The germline CDR1 and CDR2 sequences are LGHNT and FRNRAP. This CDR3 has 14 amino acids. CDR3 loop: CASGDDRMNTEAFF. CDR3 coding DNA: TGTGCTAGTGGTGATGACAGGATGAACACTGAAGCTTTCTTT.

The genes are TRBV6-5 and TRBJ2-7, with D unresolved. Germline-derived CDR1 and CDR2 are MNHEY and SVGAGI. The V end lost 6 bases, the J end lost 0 bases, and 9 bases lay between the germline ends. This CDR3 has 13 residues. CDR3 in amino acids: CASRVTSSYEQYF. CDR3 bases: TGTGCCAGCAGGGTGACAAGCTCCTACGAGCAGTACTTC.

The V and J genes are TRBV4-3 and TRBJ1-1; D is possibly TRBD1 (5 bases). The germline gives CDR1 LGHNA, CDR2 YSLEER. Trimming pared 2 bases from V and 13 bases from J, leaving 17 bases between. There are 13 residues in the CDR3. CDR3 sequence (DNA): TGCGCCAGCAGCCAACAAACATTCGCCCAGGGTTTCTTT. Amino acid sequence: CASSQQTFAQGFF.

The rearrangement uses TRBV24-1 and TRBJ1-4, with 9 bases lining up with TRBD1. The germline V gene has CDR1 KGHDR and CDR2 SFDVKD. Germline trimming cut 9 bases from V and 6 bases from J; bases unmatched to any gene: 10. There are 15 residues in the CDR3. Here the CDR3 reads CATAWGQGRDEKLFF. DNA of the CDR3: TGTGCCACCGCCTGGGGACAGGGCCGGGATGAAAAACTGTTTTTT.

The chain couples TRBV12-3 or TRBV12-4 to TRBJ1-6; TRBD1 matches 10 bases. The CDR3 runs to 12 residues. The junction had 4 bases not matched to a gene; V was cut back by 11 bases and J by 9 bases. This CDR3 reads CAAGTGVSPLHF. CDR3 nucleotides: TGTGCCGCCGGGACAGGGGTTTCACCCCTCCACTTT.

V and J are TRBV3-1 and TRBJ2-1, with 9 bases identical to TRBD1. The CDR3 totals 15 residues. CDR1 is LGHDT, CDR2 YNNKEL, per germline (reference sequence). V gave up 1 base and J gave up 6 bases; unmatched junction bases: 4. The CDR3 nucleotides are TGTGCCAGCAGCCAAGTGGGACAGGGTATCAATGAGCAGTTCTTC. Residues: CASSQVGQGINEQFF.

This clonotype was picked up a small number of times. This sequence joins TRBV4-3 and TRBJ2-3, with 13 bases aligning to TRBD2. The CDR3 covers 18 residues. After removal of 4 bases from V and 4 bases from J, the junction contained 11 bases not matched to a gene. CDR1 and CDR2 from the germline V gene are LGHNA and YSLEER. The CDR3: CASSPSRLAGGSADTQYF. Here the CDR3 DNA reads TGCGCCAGCAGCCCCTCCCGACTAGCGGGGGGCTCCGCAGATACGCAGTATTTT.

This clonotype was observed a handful of times. This chain links TRBV24-1 with TRBJ2-7, with 15 bases aligning to TRBD2. Germline values: CDR1 KGHDR, CDR2 SFDVKD. The V and J ends lost 5 bases and 3 bases, in that order; junction bases with no gene match: 4. The CDR3 length is 16 residues. The CDR3 DNA follows: TGTGCCACCAGTGGTGGGACTAGCGGGGGGAACTACGAGCAGTACTTC. It encodes CATSGGTSGGNYEQYF.

Comments on this clonotype: An end of the junction differs from the germline gene, which may be a read error. The chain uses TRBV12-3 or TRBV12-4 and TRBJ2-7, with D unresolved. CDR3 length: 16 amino acids. CDR3 amino acids: CTSSSRKGSTPYEQYF. The CDR3 DNA sequence: TGTACCAGCAGTTCCCGAAAGGGATCCACCCCCTACGAGCAGTACTTC.

The chain carries TRBV7-3 and TRBJ2-4, with TRBD2 matching over 9 bases. The J call may be incorrect, as the DNA end agrees better with TRBJ2-7. Germline V gives CDR1 SGHTA, CDR2 FQGTGA. The CDR3 runs 16 residues. The CDR3 region has the DNA TGTGCCAGCAGCAGAGGGACTAGCCTCATCTCCTACGAGCAGTACTTC. Amino acids: CASSRGTSLISYEQYF.

The genes are TRBV29-1 and TRBJ2-1; the D is unclear. CDR3 length: 11 residues. The germline V gene has CDR1 SQVTM and CDR2 ANQGSEA. V lost 8 bases, J lost 7 bases, and 12 bases lay in between. The CDR3, as DNA: TGCAGCCTCGAGACTGAGAATGAGCAGTTCTTC. Translated: CSLETENEQFF.

The genes are TRBV7-2 and TRBJ1-1; 8 bases are shared with TRBD1. After removal of 5 bases from V and 6 bases from J, the junction contained 8 bases not matched to a gene. The V gene's germline CDR1 is SGHTA and CDR2 FQGNSA. The CDR3 covers 14 residues. This CDR3 reads CASSPRQGFAEAFF. CDR3 nucleotides: TGTGCCAGCAGCCCCCGACAGGGGTTTGCTGAAGCTTTCTTT.

This clonotype was seen more than once but under ten times. The V call is TRBV6-5, the J call TRBJ2-5, with 7 bases that match TRBD1. This CDR3 contains 15 residues. The germline gives CDR1 MNHEY, CDR2 SVGAGI. V was clipped by 5 bases and J by 3 bases; unmatched bases: 9. DNA of the CDR3: TGTGCCAGCAGTCCCTCCCGACAGGGAGAAGAGACCCAGTACTTC. It translates to CASSPSRQGEETQYF.

The CDR3 DNA reads TGTGCCAGCAGCCAAGATAGCCTCCGGGGAGAAAAACTGTTTTTT. Protein sequence: CASSQDSLRGEKLFF. V is TRBV4-2 and J is TRBJ1-4, with D unresolved. Per the germline V gene, CDR1 is LGHNA and CDR2 is YNFKEQ. This CDR3 is 15 amino acids long. The ends were cut back, 0 bases at V and 8 bases at J, with 13 bases in the middle.

In its sample, this clonotype was seen a few times. The V gene is TRBV10-3, the J gene TRBJ2-3; possible D gene TRBD1, 5 bases. Between the trimmed V and J ends, which lost 4 bases and 5 bases, there was a span of 16 bases. Per germline, CDR1 ENHRY and CDR2 SYGVKD. The length of the CDR3 is 15 residues. The CDR3 reads CAISGGIGQGDTQYF. For the CDR3, the DNA is TGTGCCATCAGTGGCGGTATTGGCCAGGGAGATACGCAGTATTTT.

This clonotype was counted a few times. The rearrangement uses TRBV7-2 and TRBJ1-5; no clear D gene. The CDR3 is 15 amino acids. The germline V gene encodes CDR1 SGHTA and CDR2 FQGNSA. Between the trimmed V and J ends, which lost 0 bases and 0 bases, there was a span of 6 bases. The CDR3: CASSLAIYSNQPQHF. The CDR3 DNA sequence: TGTGCCAGCAGCTTAGCCATCTATAGCAATCAGCCCCAGCATTTT.

This clonotype was observed a few times. V gene TRBV6-2 or TRBV6-3 combines with J gene TRBJ2-1; 9 bases are a match to TRBD1. CDR1 and CDR2 from the germline V gene are MNHEY and SVGEGT. J was trimmed by 7 bases and V by 2 bases; bases with no gene match: 6. The CDR3 has 15 residues. CDR3 in amino acids: CASSYRNRGLNEQFF. Written as DNA, the CDR3 is TGTGCCAGCAGTTACCGGAACAGGGGGCTTAATGAGCAGTTCTTC.

This clonotype was detected only a few times. The junction and the germline gene differ at one end; a read error may be behind it. V is TRBV29-1 and J is TRBJ2-6; TRBD2 might be the D (6 bases). The CDR3 length is 14 residues. CDR1 is SQVTM, CDR2 ANQGSEA, per germline. CDR3 residues: CSMAGFSGANVPTF. CDR3 nucleotides: TGCAGCATGGCGGGGTTCTCTGGGGCCAACGTCCCGACTTTC.

This clonotype was observed a few times. The gene calls are TRBV5-1 and TRBJ1-6; the D gene is possibly TRBD1 (6 bases). Germline V CDR1 and CDR2: SGHRS, YFSETQ. With 0 bases removed from V and 10 bases from J, the gap between germline ends came to 14 bases. The CDR3 has 15 amino acids. The CDR3 sequence: CASSLGGQGESPLHF. The CDR3 DNA is TGCGCCAGCAGCTTGGGGGGGCAGGGCGAGTCACCCCTCCACTTT.

This clonotype showed up many times. The rearrangement uses TRBV20-1 and TRBJ2-7; 7 bases fit TRBD1. Germline CDR1 reads DFQATT; CDR2 reads SNEGSKA (reference sequence). V lost 6 bases to trimming and J lost 4 bases; unmatched junction nucleotides: 9. The CDR3 extends over 13 amino acids. DNA of the CDR3: TGCAGTGCCTTGACAGGGATCACTTACGAGCAGTACTTC. Its translation is CSALTGITYEQYF.

This clonotype has only a few counts. V gene TRBV27 combines with J gene TRBJ2-1; D gene unclear. The CDR3 covers 13 residues. Deletions cut 5 bases from V and 4 bases from J, with 9 bases between. The germline V gene encodes CDR1 MNHEY and CDR2 SMNVEV (reference sequence). CDR3 residues: CASSPPLYNEQFF. As DNA, the CDR3 is TGTGCCAGCAGTCCCCCCCTATACAATGAGCAGTTCTTC.